What follows are 5 T cell receptor beta chains derived from one specimen sequenced in a study of blood T cell repertoires in COVID-19. TCRdb's table, derived via immunoSEQ multiplex PCR, lists solely in-frame clones and lacks some. The sample holds 200,000 to 250,000 clones, roughly 90% seen once. Sequenced input: PBMCs or T cells enriched from blood (not recorded which). The receptors stem from a woman aged 25-40 years who had recovered from COVID-19.

V and J are TRBV7-8 and TRBJ1-4; TRBD1 is a possible D gene (6 bases). The CDR3 runs to 11 residues. In germline, CDR1 is SGHVS, CDR2 FQNEAQ. The V end was cut by 5 bases, the J end by 8 bases, with 6 bases between. This chain's CDR3 is CASSQGEKLFF. The CDR3 DNA sequence: TGTGCCAGCAGCCAGGGGGAAAAACTGTTTTTT.

The gene calls are TRBV7-2 and TRBJ2-1; possible D gene TRBD1, 6 bases. V was pared by 7 bases and J by 0 bases, with 16 bases between. Germline-derived CDR1 and CDR2 are SGHTA and FQGNSA. CDR3 length equals 16 residues. The CDR3, as DNA: TGTGCCAGCACCCCTTGGGGGCGAAGCTCCTACAATGAGCAGTTCTTC. Its protein is CASTPWGRSSYNEQFF. The entire variable domain, with the rest obtained from reference TRBV7-2 and TRBJ2-1, is as follows: GAGVSQSPSNKVTEKGKDVELRCDPISGHTALYWYRQSLGQGLEFLIYFQGNSAPDKSGLPSDRFSAERTGGSVSTLTIQRTQQEDSAVYLCASTPWGRSSYNEQFFGPGTRLTVL.

The V call is TRBV6-2 or TRBV6-3, the J call TRBJ2-2, with TRBD2 matching 11 bases. The CDR3 runs to 19 residues. V gave up 0 bases and J gave up 1 base; unmatched junction bases: 7. Germline V gene lookup returns CDR1 MNHEY and CDR2 SVGEGT. The CDR3 DNA sequence: TGTGCCAGCAGTTACTCGTCCCCCGGGACTAGCGGGAACACCGGGGAGCTGTTTTTT. Translating it yields CASSYSSPGTSGNTGELFF.

The sample holds one count of this clone. The chain joins TRBV28 to TRBJ2-2, with TRBD1 identical over 7 bases. This CDR3 contains 16 residues. The V and J ends lost 6 bases and 2 bases, in that order; junction bases with no gene match: 9. Germline assignment: CDR1 MDHEN and CDR2 SYDVKM. The CDR3 DNA follows: TGTGCCAGCAGGCGTTTTGGGACAGCTAACACCGGGGAGCTGTTTTTT. As protein: CASRRFGTANTGELFF.

This clone was counted once. The chain couples TRBV3-1 (or the pseudogene TRBV3-2) to TRBJ1-1; D might be TRBD1 (5 bases). Germline V lookup: CDR1 LGHDT, CDR2 YNNKEL (reference sequence). V was shortened by 4 bases and J by 1 base, with 10 bases between the two germline ends. The CDR3 covers 14 residues. CDR3 bases: TGTGCCAGCAGCCTACAAACAGGGAACACTGAAGCTTTCTTT. As protein: CASSLQTGNTEAFF.